These 15 T cell receptor beta chains originate from one sample sequenced in a study of cytomegalovirus exposure and HLA in healthy donors (dated by TCRdb to 2016 to 2017). Library generation was performed with the immunoSEQ multiplex PCR assay. For the multiplex PCR, a mixture combining 60 forward primers for TCR Vbeta segments and 13 reverse primers for TCR Jbeta segments was used. In TCRdb, the immuneACCESS table is reduced to in-frame sequences with V and J assigned. These tables do not hold every clone; where another copy was compared, an unresolved V gene accounts for under half, and the others remain unexplained. The sample table shows 150,000 to 200,000 clones, and less than 90% are seen once. Of the sample, 6.3% is held by the ten largest clones. The sequenced material came from PBMCs. These receptors all stem from a male donor in good health and CMV-seropositive.

This clone showed up just a few times. The V gene is TRBV6-1, the J gene TRBJ1-1, with 9 bases lining up with TRBD1. The CDR3 has 17 amino acids. Germline-derived CDR1 and CDR2 are MNHNS and SASEGT. Unmatched junction bases numbered 10, after V lost 4 bases and J lost 1 base. CDR3 region: CASSGNTGTGPNTEAFF. The CDR3 DNA follows: TGTGCCAGCAGTGGTAATACCGGGACAGGGCCGAACACTGAAGCTTTCTTT.

As regards this clone: Distinct nucleotide sequences in the sample also encode this CDR3. The rearrangement joins TRBV19 to TRBJ1-1; TRBD1 agrees at 7 bases. Per the germline V gene, CDR1 is LNHDA and CDR2 is SQIVND (reference sequence). CDR3 size: 14 residues. After removal of 1 base from V and 1 base from J, the junction contained 0 bases not matched to a gene. The CDR3 reads CASSIGQGNTEAFF. For the CDR3, the DNA is TGTGCCAGTAGTATAGGACAGGGGAACACTGAAGCTTTCTTT. The whole variable domain, remainder taken from reference TRBV19 and TRBJ1-1, is DGGITQSPKYLFRKEGQNVTLSCEQNLNHDAMYWYRQDPGQGLRLIYYSQIVNDFQKGDIAEGYSVSREKKESFPLTVTSAQKNPTAFYLCASSIGQGNTEAFFGQGTRLTVV.

The chain joins TRBV29-1 to TRBJ2-7; 7 positions agree with TRBD1. The germline CDR1 and CDR2 sequences are SQVTM and ANQGSEA. The CDR3 totals 12 residues. The J segment lost 6 bases and the V segment lost 3 bases, leaving 5 bases of the junction unmatched. The CDR3 protein is CSVEIDRVEQYF. The CDR3 DNA follows: TGCAGCGTTGAGATCGACAGGGTCGAGCAGTACTTC.

The chain is built from TRBV11-1 and TRBJ2-3, with 7 bases lining up with TRBD2. The CDR3 extends over 16 amino acids. V was pared by 2 bases and J by 7 bases, with 12 bases of the junction left unmatched. Germline assignment: CDR1 SGHAT and CDR2 FQDESV (reference sequence). The CDR3 loop is CASSLKAGAPGNTQYF. CDR3 bases: TGTGCCAGCAGCTTAAAGGCGGGAGCCCCGGGAAATACGCAGTATTTT. The complete variable domain, with remaining parts taken from reference TRBV11-1 and TRBJ2-3, reads EAEVAQSPRYKITEKSQAVAFWCDPISGHATLYWYRQILGQGPELLVQFQDESVVDDSQLPKDRFSAERLKGVDSTLKIQPAELGDSAMYLCASSLKAGAPGNTQYFGPGTRLTVL.

V usage is TRBV18 and J usage is TRBJ2-1, with a weak D call TRBD1 (5 bases). The germline gives CDR1 KGHSH, CDR2 LQKENI. The CDR3 length is 14 residues. Trimming cost V 3 bases and J 7 bases, with 13 bases left between them. The CDR3 reads CASSPQGSVNEQFF. The CDR3 bases are TGTGCCAGCTCACCCCAGGGATCCGTGAATGAGCAGTTCTTC.

The chain joins TRBV2 to TRBJ2-5; D perhaps matches TRBD1 (6 bases). The V gene lost 10 bases and the J gene lost 5 bases, with 14 bases spanning the gap. There are 12 residues in the CDR3. Germline V gene data show CDR1 as SNHLY and CDR2 as FYNNEI. CDR3 protein: CAIRTEGETQYF. The CDR3 DNA reads TGTGCCATCCGGACAGAGGGGGAGACCCAGTACTTC.

The gene calls are TRBV5-1 and TRBJ2-1; 12 nucleotides align to TRBD1. The V gene's germline CDR1 is SGHRS and CDR2 YFSETQ. The ends lost 0 bases at V and 9 bases at J; junction bases unmatched: 4. The CDR3 runs to 15 residues. CDR3 residues: CASSLEGTGGGEQFF. DNA of the CDR3: TGCGCCAGCAGCTTGGAAGGGACAGGGGGCGGTGAGCAGTTCTTC.

The rearrangement uses TRBV4-1 and TRBJ2-1; 10 nucleotides match TRBD2. The CDR3 sequence is 17 residues long. Germline V gene lookup returns CDR1 MGHRA and CDR2 YSYEKL. Trimming took 2 bases from V and 1 from J; bases not matched to a gene: 5. Written as DNA, the CDR3 is TGCGCCAGCAGCCAAACTCTAGCGGGAGTTTCCTACAATGAGCAGTTCTTC. Protein product: CASSQTLAGVSYNEQFF.

The V gene is TRBV27, the J gene TRBJ2-1; a possible D gene is TRBD2 (6 bases). CDR3 length: 12 residues. V was cut by 1 base and J by 12 bases, with 10 bases left in between. CDR1 and CDR2 (germline): MNHEY, SMNVEV (reference sequence). The CDR3 nucleotides are TGTGCCAGCAGTTTATTGGGGGGTGGGCAGTTCTTC. Its protein is CASSLLGGGQFF.

The chain couples TRBV7-2 to TRBJ1-4; 7 bases agree with TRBD1. CDR3 size: 19 residues. Unmatched junction bases numbered 14, after V lost 3 bases and J lost 1 base. Germline lookup yields CDR1 SGHTA and CDR2 FQGNSA. The CDR3 loop reads CASSFRTGLPLGTNEKLFF. DNA of the CDR3: TGTGCCAGCAGCTTCCGGACAGGCCTGCCCTTGGGAACTAATGAAAAACTGTTTTTT.

The chain uses TRBV27 and TRBJ1-1; D call uncertain. Trimming left V 7 bases short and J 6 bases short, with 15 bases between. Germline loops: CDR1 MNHEY, CDR2 SMNVEV (reference sequence). The CDR3 consists of 13 residues. CDR3: CASIRVGVPEAFF. The CDR3 DNA reads as TGTGCCAGCATTCGGGTCGGGGTACCTGAAGCTTTCTTT.

V and J are TRBV28 and TRBJ1-3; tentative D call: TRBD1 (5 bases). V was cut by 2 bases and J by 8 bases, with 13 bases left in between. Germline V CDR1 and CDR2: MDHEN, SYDVKM. The CDR3 spans 14 residues. The CDR3 bases are TGTGCCAGCAGTTTAAGGGCAGGGAGGGACACCATATATTTT. Amino acids: CASSLRAGRDTIYF.

V gene TRBV5-4 combines with J gene TRBJ1-2; TRBD1 agrees at 7 bases. V shed 4 bases, J shed 6 bases, and the junction held 9 bases outside the gene matches. Germline V gene lookup returns CDR1 SGHNT and CDR2 YYREEE (reference sequence). The CDR3 has 14 amino acids. The CDR3 here is CASSQRQGANGYTF. In nucleotides, the CDR3 is TGTGCCAGCAGCCAAAGACAGGGCGCGAATGGCTACACCTTC.

The V and J genes are TRBV9 and TRBJ2-3; no definite D call. Germline CDR1 is SGDLS and CDR2 is YYNGEE. The CDR3 consists of 21 residues. With 1 base removed from V and 0 bases from J, the gap between germline ends came to 27 bases. The CDR3 loop reads CASSVRNRESGDDTSTDTQYF. The CDR3 bases are TGTGCCAGCAGCGTAAGGAACCGAGAATCAGGTGATGATACTAGCACAGATACGCAGTATTTT.

This clone was picked up one time. CDR3 in amino acids: CASIEAGGGYTF. The CDR3, as DNA: TGTGCCAGCATTGAGGCGGGGGGTGGCTACACCTTC. V and J are TRBV27 and TRBJ1-2; maybe TRBD1 (5 bases). CDR3 length: 12 residues. Trimming cost V 7 bases and J 7 bases, with 13 bases left between them. CDR1 is MNHEY and CDR2 is SMNVEV in the germline V gene (reference sequence).